Below are 3 T cell receptor beta chains sequenced from a single sample in a study of regulatory and conventional T cells in RAG deficiency. Repertoires were generated with immunoSEQ multiplex PCR, while TCRdb's copy carries only in-frame clones and drops some. This table holds under 45,000 clones, about 80% found once. Blood CD4+ CD25-low CD127-high conventional T cells supplied the genomic DNA template. The data were also submitted as part of a second study, on regulatory T cells. Per that study: Primers: 52 TRBV forward and 13 TRBJ reverse.

What was sequenced was CD4+ effector T cells sorted from blood. These receptors were collected from a human donor in good health.

The chain uses TRBV11-2 and TRBJ1-1; unclear D gene. V was clipped by 2 bases and J by 1 base, with 5 bases between them. Germline assignment: CDR1 SGHAT and CDR2 FQNNGV. The CDR3 sequence is 13 residues long. In DNA, the CDR3 is TGTGCCAGCAGCTTACCCTCGAACACTGAAGCTTTCTTT. Translated: CASSLPSNTEAFF.

This rearrangement joins TRBV18 to TRBJ1-2; no clear D gene. The CDR3 sequence is 13 residues long. Germline V CDR1 and CDR2: KGHSH, LQKENI. Trimming cost V 3 bases and J 3 bases, with 8 bases left between them. This CDR3 reads CASSPEGDYGYTF. The DNA of the CDR3 is TGTGCCAGCTCACCCGAGGGAGACTATGGCTACACCTTC. The entire variable domain, with the rest obtained from reference TRBV18 and TRBJ1-2, is as follows: NAGVMQNPRHLVRRRGQEARLRCSPMKGHSHVYWYRQLPEEGLKFMVYLQKENIIDESGMPKERFSAEFPKEGPSILRIQQVVRGDSAAYFCASSPEGDYGYTFGSGTRLTVV.

The chain joins TRBV5-1 to TRBJ2-7; possible D gene TRBD2, 6 bases. The germline V and J ends were trimmed by 4 bases and 2 bases, with 10 bases remaining between them. Per the germline V gene, CDR1 is SGHRS and CDR2 is YFSETQ. This CDR3 spans 13 amino acids. The CDR3 reads CASSPGTAYEQYF. The CDR3 nucleotides are TGCGCCAGCAGCCCAGGGACTGCCTACGAGCAGTACTTC.